These 20 T cell receptor beta chains came from one sample sequenced in a study of OX40 agonist ivuxolimab in advanced cancers. Profiling relied on immunoSEQ multiplex PCR, and the TCRdb table lists in-frame clones only, not all of them. The sample has approximately 37,000 clones; around 70% are singletons. The sample was CD4+ or CD8+ T cells sorted from blood, taken in a trial of the OX40 agonist ivuxolimab. These receptors all stem from an adult with an advanced solid tumor such as melanoma, head and neck, liver or kidney cancer.

This chain uses TRBV6-5 with TRBJ1-2; D is possibly TRBD1 (6 bases). The CDR3 totals 14 residues. Trimming left V 0 bases short and J 8 bases short, with 13 bases between. Germline values: CDR1 MNHEY, CDR2 SVGAGI. The CDR3 DNA reads as TGTGCCAGCAGTTACTCCGGGGGCTCAGGAGGCTACACCTTC. Its translation: CASSYSGGSGGYTF.

This clone was detected only a few times. The chain couples TRBV4-1 to TRBJ2-1; D perhaps matches TRBD2 (5 bases). The length of the CDR3 is 14 residues. Germline-derived CDR1 and CDR2 are MGHRA and YSYEKL. Trimming removed 4 bases from V and 5 bases from J, with 12 bases in between. CDR3: CASSRTYLDNEQFF. CDR3 coding DNA: TGCGCCAGCAGCCGGACTTACTTAGACAATGAGCAGTTCTTC.

The rearrangement uses TRBV19 and TRBJ2-5; 9 bases are shared with TRBD1. The CDR3 runs 18 residues. Unmatched junction bases numbered 14, after V lost 5 bases and J lost 1 base. Germline assignment: CDR1 LNHDA and CDR2 SQIVND (reference sequence). CDR3: CASSRPTGGRFLQETQYF. As DNA, the CDR3 is TGTGCCAGTAGTCGCCCAACAGGGGGCCGATTTCTCCAAGAGACCCAGTACTTC.

The chain employs TRBV27 and TRBJ1-4; 9 bases align to TRBD1. Germline assignment: CDR1 MNHEY and CDR2 SMNVEV (reference sequence). This CDR3 region has 14 residues. The trim removed 5 bases at V and 9 bases at J, leaving 7 bases unmatched. CDR3: CASSDRGARQKLFF. The CDR3 DNA sequence: TGTGCCAGCAGTGACAGGGGGGCCAGGCAAAAACTGTTTTTT.

This chain connects TRBV7-6 to TRBJ2-5; no clear D. Germline CDR1 and CDR2: SGHVS and FNYEAQ. V lost 5 bases to trimming and J lost 0 bases, with 4 bases between them. This CDR3 spans 12 amino acids. DNA for the CDR3: TGTGCCAGCAGCCCACACCAAGAGACCCAGTACTTC. Protein product: CASSPHQETQYF.

The CDR3 loop is CASSFMPGQGENEQFF. CDR3 DNA: TGTGCCAGCAGTTTTATGCCGGGACAGGGAGAGAATGAGCAGTTCTTC. V usage is TRBV6-5 and J usage is TRBJ2-1, with TRBD1 matching over 9 bases. The V gene's germline CDR1 is MNHEY and CDR2 SVGAGI. This CDR3 has 16 amino acids. With 4 bases clipped from V and 7 bases from J, the junction kept 11 bases outside the gene matches.

CDR3: CASSPPRTGGGYGYTF. CDR3 coding DNA: TGTGCCAGCTCACCCCCTAGGACAGGGGGTGGCTATGGCTACACCTTC. This chain connects TRBV18 to TRBJ1-2, with 10 bases identical to TRBD1. Germline V gene data show CDR1 as KGHSH and CDR2 as LQKENI. The CDR3 runs to 16 residues. Losses at the gene ends were 3 bases for V and 4 bases for J; bases not matched to a gene: 8.

The chain recombines TRBV7-8 with TRBJ2-6; D perhaps matches TRBD2 (6 bases). With 6 bases removed from V and 3 bases from J, the gap between germline ends came to 6 bases. The CDR3 loop spans 13 amino acids. CDR1 and CDR2 from the germline V gene are SGHVS and FQNEAQ. The CDR3, as DNA: TGTGCCAGCAGGGGAGGTGGGGCCAACGTCCTGACTTTC. This gives the protein CASRGGGANVLTF.

The rearrangement links TRBV27 to TRBJ1-5; no clear D. Deletions cut 0 bases from V and 9 bases from J, with 12 bases between. Germline CDR1 reads MNHEY; CDR2 reads SMNVEV (reference sequence). This CDR3 has 14 residues. CDR3 bases: TGTGCCAGCAGTTTATCCGGGGATCCGGGGCCCCAGCATTTT. Translating it yields CASSLSGDPGPQHF.

V usage is TRBV29-1 and J usage is TRBJ1-5; D call uncertain. The CDR3 runs to 12 residues. Trimming removed 4 bases from V and 2 bases from J, with 6 bases in between. CDR1 and CDR2 from the germline V gene are SQVTM and ANQGSEA. The chain's CDR3 is CSVGYGNQPQHF. The CDR3 DNA reads TGCAGCGTTGGATACGGCAATCAGCCCCAGCATTTT.

The chain recombines TRBV5-1 with TRBJ2-5; a possible D gene is TRBD1 (6 bases). V was cut by 5 bases and J by 4 bases, with 21 bases left in between. The CDR3 runs to 16 residues. The germline CDR1 and CDR2 sequences are SGHRS and YFSETQ. DNA of the CDR3: TGCGCCAGCAGACCGGAGAAAGGACAGTATTTAGAGACCCAGTACTTC. It translates to CASRPEKGQYLETQYF.

This clone was counted ten times or more. The chain recombines TRBV10-3 with TRBJ2-7, with D possibly matching TRBD1 (6 bases). The CDR3 consists of 12 residues. Germline assignment: CDR1 ENHRY and CDR2 SYGVKD. V was shortened by 10 bases and J by 6 bases, with 16 bases between the two germline ends. The CDR3, as DNA: TGTGCCAGCAAGGGGACACAAGGCGAGCAGTACTTC. Its translation is CASKGTQGEQYF.

The table lists this clone with a few counts. The J gene is TRBJ1-2, the V gene TRBV5-1; TRBD1 agrees at 8 bases. This CDR3 has 13 residues. With 4 bases clipped from V and 8 bases from J, the junction kept 7 bases outside the gene matches. Germline CDR1 SGHRS, CDR2 YFSETQ. The CDR3 here is CASSPLGQAGYTF. CDR3 DNA sequence: TGCGCCAGCAGCCCCCTGGGACAGGCGGGCTACACCTTC.

This clone appeared once. V is TRBV7-9 and J is TRBJ1-3; D possibly corresponds to TRBD1 (5 bases). V lost 1 base to trimming and J lost 8 bases, with 6 bases between them. The V gene's germline CDR1 is SEHNR and CDR2 FQNEAQ (reference sequence). This CDR3 has 12 residues. For the CDR3, the DNA is TGTGCCAGCAGCTTAGGAGGGGACACCATATATTTT. Its translation: CASSLGGDTIYF.

The chain uses TRBV23-1 and TRBJ2-7, with TRBD1 as a possible D gene (5 bases). TRBV23-1 is filed as an ORF, its function uncertain. The CDR3 spans 17 residues. Deletions cut 4 bases from V and 6 bases from J, with 25 bases between. The CDR3 sequence is CASSPLGPQGPLGEQYV. CDR3 bases: TGCGCCAGCAGTCCCCTCGGACCTCAGGGTCCACTTGGCGAGCAGTACGTC.

J is TRBJ1-1 and V is TRBV5-1; TRBD1 aligns across 7 bases. This CDR3 contains 14 residues. After removal of 4 bases from V and 3 bases from J, the junction contained 6 bases not matched to a gene. Germline V gene lookup returns CDR1 SGHRS and CDR2 YFSETQ. CDR3 bases: TGCGCCAGCAGCCGAATCACAGGGGACACTGAAGCTTTCTTT. This gives the protein CASSRITGDTEAFF. The full variable domain, in which reference TRBV5-1 and TRBJ1-1 provide the parts outside the CDR3, is KAGVTQTPRYLIKTRGQQVTLSCSPISGHRSVSWYQQTPGQGLQFLFEYFSETQRNKGNFPGRFSGRQFSNSRSEMNVSTLELGDSALYLCASSRITGDTEAFFGQGTRLTVV.

This clone came up once. V usage is TRBV7-9 and J usage is TRBJ1-1, with a tentative D call TRBD1 (5 bases). The CDR3 is made up of 13 amino acids. With 6 bases removed from V and 4 bases from J, the gap between germline ends came to 12 bases. CDR1 and CDR2 from the germline V gene are SEHNR and FQNEAQ (reference sequence). For the CDR3, the DNA is TGTGCCAGCAGTCCCCAGGGCCCCACTGAAGCTTTCTTT. Amino acids: CASSPQGPTEAFF.

V and J are TRBV5-1 and TRBJ2-4; 10 positions match TRBD1. The germline V gene has CDR1 SGHRS and CDR2 YFSETQ. Germline trimming cut 0 bases from V and 0 bases from J; bases unmatched to any gene: 6. The CDR3 is 18 residues long. Written as DNA, the CDR3 is TGCGCCAGCAGCTTGGATGCCCGGGACAGGGGAGCCAAAAACATTCAGTACTTC. Its protein is CASSLDARDRGAKNIQYF.

V usage is TRBV6-6 and J usage is TRBJ1-1; possibly TRBD1 for D (6 bases). Germline V gene lookup returns CDR1 MNHNY and CDR2 SVGAGI (reference sequence). With 8 bases removed from V and 11 bases from J, the gap between germline ends came to 15 bases. This CDR3 comprises 11 residues. The DNA for the CDR3 is TGTGCCAGCGGGTCGGGGGCCAGGGCTTTCTTT. The encoded protein is CASGSGARAFF.

V is TRBV9 and J is TRBJ2-3; the D gene is possibly TRBD2 (6 bases). V lost 0 bases to trimming and J lost 4 bases, with 15 bases between them. CDR3 length: 16 residues. Germline CDR1 SGDLS, CDR2 YYNGEE. CDR3 sequence: CASSVDLGGGADTQYF. The CDR3 nucleotides are TGTGCCAGCAGCGTAGACCTGGGGGGAGGAGCAGATACGCAGTATTTT. Supplemented by reference TRBV9 and TRBJ2-3, the full variable domain reads DSGVTQTPKHLITATGQRVTLRCSPRSGDLSVYWYQQSLDQGLQFLIQYYNGEERAKGNILERFSAQQFPDLHSELNLSSLELGDSALYFCASSVDLGGGADTQYFGPGTRLTVL.